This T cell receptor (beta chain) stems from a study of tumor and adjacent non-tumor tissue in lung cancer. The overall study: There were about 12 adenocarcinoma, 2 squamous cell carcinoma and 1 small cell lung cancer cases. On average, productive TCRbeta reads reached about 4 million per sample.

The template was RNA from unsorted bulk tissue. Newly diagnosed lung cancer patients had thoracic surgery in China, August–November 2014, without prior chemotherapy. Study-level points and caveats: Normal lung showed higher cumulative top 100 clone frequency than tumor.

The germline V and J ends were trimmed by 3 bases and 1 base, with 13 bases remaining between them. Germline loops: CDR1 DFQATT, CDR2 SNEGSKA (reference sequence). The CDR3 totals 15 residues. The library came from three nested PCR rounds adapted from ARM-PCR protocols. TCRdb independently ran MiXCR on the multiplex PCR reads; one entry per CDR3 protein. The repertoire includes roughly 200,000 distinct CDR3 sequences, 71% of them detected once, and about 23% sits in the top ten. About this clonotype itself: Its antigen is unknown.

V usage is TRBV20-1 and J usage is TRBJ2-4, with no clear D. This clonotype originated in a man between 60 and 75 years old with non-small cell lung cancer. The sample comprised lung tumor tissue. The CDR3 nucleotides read TGCAGTGCTAGTGATCCAGCGTCGGCCAAAAACATTCAGTACTTC. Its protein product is CSASDPASAKNIQYF.